Here is one T cell receptor beta chain with its context. This clonotype was seen a few times. There is no known antigen for this receptor. No much larger clone exists at a distance of one base, and base qualities are not known. This entry is derived from a study of T cells after yellow fever vaccination (dated by TCRdb to the late 2010s). For the study in its entirety: The SMART-Seq v4 Ultra Low Input RNA kit was used to prepare libraries from fractions with low cell numbers. To follow T-cell clones before and after both primary and booster YFV17D yellow fever vaccination, bulk TCR alpha and beta repertoires underwent longitudinal sequencing. Two healthy male donors, one aged 18 to 30 and one aged 30 to 39 years, were included in the cohort. Blood samples were taken at several timepoints before and after primary and secondary immunization, and bulk PBMC replicates and cell subsets were isolated.

The treatment or condition tag for this specimen amounts to: live attenuated yellow fever vaccine strain. At each blood-draw timepoint, two biological replicates of bulk PBMCs were collected. PBMCs were isolated from peripheral blood using a standard Ficoll-Paque protocol. TriZol was used to extract RNA from bulk PBMCs, from CD4 and CD8 fractions, and from dextramer-positive and dextramer-negative fractions. As encoded in the germline V gene (reference sequence), CDR1 is SGHNT while CDR2 is YYREEE. The CDR3, from cysteine to phenylalanine, totals 14 residues. This entry keeps only the CDR3 DNA: 42 bases, framed from base 1. Relative to germline, V is 10 bases shorter and J is 5 bases shorter, with 20 bases between their ends. The study at large found these results: FACS-sorted repertoires could contain abundant contaminating clonotypes from the bulk population, so computational filtering was required. Most clones expanded after primary vaccination (96% of CD4 and 88% of CD8) were re-detected after the booster, suggesting that broad memory maintenance occurred. The secondary T-cell response was found to be weaker but faster than the primary response, with a peak reached on day 5 rather than on day 15. Because the study included only a couple of donors, the extent to which the findings can be generalized is limited. A small share of clonotypes occurred in both CD4 and CD8 compartments, likely arising from convergent recombination.

TCR cDNA was synthesized by 5'RACE template switching, through which a universal primer site and unique molecular identifiers were introduced. cDNA synthesis was primed from both the TCR alpha and TCR beta constant segments. Library amplification used two PCR steps, and the second PCR step added sample barcodes and sequencing adapters. Sequencing of libraries was performed on Illumina HiSeq 2500 (2x100 bp) or NovaSeq (2x150 bp). The original methods were these. Demultiplexing of reads and collapsing into UMI consensus sequences were performed with MIGEC, and V(D)J alignment was carried out with MiXCR. Vaccine-responding clonotypes were identified with edgeR using replicate PBMC samples, with FDR below 0.01 and a log2 fold change above 5 up to day 15 being required. Bulk clonotypes were assigned CD4 or CD8 identity according to which sequenced CD4 or CD8 repertoire held them at higher abundance. TCRdb ran its own pipeline on the public reads, namely fastp trimming at Q25 and MiXCR clone calling, and kept in-frame beta chains. Rows with a matching CDR3 protein are joined into one entry that keeps the most common DNA and genes. In this record, the V and J calls reflect TCRdb's handling and not the investigators' own analysis. The sample includes hundreds of thousands of distinct CDR3 sequences, with about 6.2% observed a single time. The biggest ten clones account for approximately 15% of the sample.

The sequence is built from TRBV5-4 and TRBJ2-3; TRBD1 is perhaps the D gene, given 5 matching bases. The sequence was collected from a man younger than 40 who received the YFV17D yellow fever vaccine. The sample was PBMCs, taken 5 days after the yellow fever booster vaccination. The CDR3 region has the sequence CAAGAQGNRDTQYF. The nucleotide sequence is given as TGTGCCGCTGGGGCTCAGGGCAATAGAGATACGCAGTATTTT.